This T cell receptor beta chain originates from a study of blood T cell repertoires in COVID-19. Study as a whole: The United States, Italy and Spain supplied acute and convalescent COVID-19 samples. The cDNA or gDNA used as material had been derived from T cells, B-cell-depleted T cells, or PBMCs.

Original handling: Amplified reference gene primers provided the basis for estimating nucleated cell counts. Some clones are missing from TCRdb's copy, which holds only in-frame ones; the method was immunoSEQ multiplex PCR. Clonal size and the V and J genes are those of that table, whereas D and trimming came from the DNA. There are over 100,000 clones in the sample; about nine tenths occur only once, and 5% to 6.5% lies in the top ten. CDR3 size: 13 residues. Germline-derived CDR1 and CDR2 are SGHAT and FQNNGV. With V trimmed by 3 bases and J by 7 bases, 6 bases remained unmatched. Seattle enrolled patients during active infection and tracked them longitudinally.

J is TRBJ2-7 and V is TRBV11-2; TRBD1 matches 7 bases. This clonotype originated in a woman aged 50 to 65 with COVID-19, enrolled during active disease. Sequenced sample: peripheral blood. CDR3 in DNA: TGTGCCAGCAGCTTTAAGGGGGCGGGTGAGCAGTACTTC. Encoded protein: CASSFKGAGEQYF. Supplemented by reference TRBV11-2 and TRBJ2-7, the full variable domain reads EAGVAQSPRYKIIEKRQSVAFWCNPISGHATLYWYQQILGQGPKLLIQFQNNGVVDDSQLPKDRFSAERLKGVDSTLKIQPAKLEDSAVYLCASSFKGAGEQYFGPGTRLTVT.